This TCR beta chain was identified in a study of CD8 T cells in Susac syndrome. On this clonotype itself: The target antigen is unknown.

Broader study findings: In its TCR sequencing and HLA analysis, the study acknowledged that the number of individuals was relatively small.

CDR1 is SNHLY and CDR2 is FYNNEI in the germline V gene. The ends were cut back, 3 bases at V and 2 bases at J, with 11 bases in the middle. CDR3 length equals 14 residues. The study sequenced TCR beta in blood CD8+ and CD4+ T cells. After extraction with the RNeasy kit, 0.5 to 1 ug of the RNA was reverse transcribed using random hexamers. The method of amplification for TCR beta CDR3 was immunoSEQ multiplex PCR, covering 54 Vbeta and 13 Jbeta. Using its own MiXCR run on the immunoSEQ multiplex PCR reads, TCRdb lists one record per CDR3 protein. This sample has about 400,000 distinct CDR3 sequences, with approximately 89% found just once.

The chain carries TRBV2 and TRBJ2-7; D perhaps matches TRBD2 (6 bases). Material for sequencing was CD8+ T cells from PBMCs. The receptor was derived from a human donor with multiple sclerosis. The CDR3 bases are TGTGCCAGCAGTGACGCGGGACTGACCTACGAGCAGTACTTC. Translating gives CASSDAGLTYEQYF.